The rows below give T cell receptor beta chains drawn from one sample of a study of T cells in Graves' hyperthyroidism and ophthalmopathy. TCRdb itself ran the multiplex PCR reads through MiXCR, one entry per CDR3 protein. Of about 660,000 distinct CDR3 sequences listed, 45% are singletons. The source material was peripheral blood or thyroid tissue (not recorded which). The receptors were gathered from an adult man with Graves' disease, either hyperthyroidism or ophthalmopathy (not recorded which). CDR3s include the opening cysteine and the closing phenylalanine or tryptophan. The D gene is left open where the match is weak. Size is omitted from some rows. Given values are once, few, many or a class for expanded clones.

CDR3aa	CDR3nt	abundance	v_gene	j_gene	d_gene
CAISDERGDRAYNSPLHF	TGTGCCATCAGTGACGAGCGTGGGGACAGGGCCTATAATTCACCCCTCCACTTT	NA	TRBV10-3	TRBJ1-6	TRBD1
CASSTQGSTTNEKLFF	TGTGCCAGTAGTACTCAGGGTAGTACAACTAATGAAAAACTGTTTTTT	NA	TRBV19	TRBJ1-4	NA
CSSLRQGFQPQHF	TGCAGCAGTCTACGACAGGGTTTTCAGCCCCAGCATTTT	NA	TRBV29-1	TRBJ1-5	TRBD1
CAISVLGETLHF	TGTGCCATCAGTGTTCTAGGAGAGACCCTCCACTTT	NA	TRBV10-3	TRBJ1-6	NA
CASSWERDISGANVLTF	TGTGCCAGCAGCTGGGAGAGAGATATCTCTGGGGCCAACGTCCTGACTTTC	NA	TRBV7-2	TRBJ2-6	NA
CASSQLFPGSNTGELFF	TGTGCCAGCAGCCAACTCTTCCCAGGGTCGAACACCGGGGAGCTGTTTTTT	NA	TRBV14	TRBJ2-2	NA
CASSLGVGQGRNQPQHF	TGTGCCAGCAGCTTAGGAGTCGGGCAAGGACGCAATCAGCCCCAGCATTTT	few	TRBV7-6	TRBJ1-5	NA
CASLGAGTHSNQPQHF	TGTGCCAGCTTGGGGGCAGGAACCCATAGCAATCAGCCCCAGCATTTT	NA	TRBV9	TRBJ1-5	NA
CASSVEQFTEAFF	TGTGCCAGCAGCGTAGAACAGTTCACTGAAGCTTTCTTT	many	TRBV9	TRBJ1-1	NA
CASSYSRDGSGANVLTF	TGTGCCAGCAGTTACTCGAGGGATGGCTCTGGGGCCAACGTCCTGACTTTC	NA	TRBV6-6	TRBJ2-6	NA
CASSLDWPAISGNTIYF	TGTGCCAGCAGCTTGGATTGGCCAGCTATCTCTGGAAACACCATATATTTT	few	TRBV7-9	TRBJ1-3	NA
CASTGRDCCEQYF	TGCGCCAGCACCGGGCGGGACTGCTGCGAGCAGTACTTC	NA	TRBV5-1	TRBJ2-7	NA
CASSERVRNQPQHF	TGTGCCAGCAGTGAAAGGGTTCGGAATCAGCCCCAGCATTTT	many	TRBV2	TRBJ1-5	NA
CASSLALAGGQFEQYF	TGTGCCAGCAGCTTAGCACTAGCGGGAGGACAATTCGAGCAGTACTTC	NA	TRBV11-1	TRBJ2-7	TRBD2
CAIRTTGELFF	TGTGCCATCCGGACAACCGGGGAGCTGTTTTTT	many	TRBV10-3	TRBJ2-2	NA
CATSDPRGTPLGYTIYF	TGTGCCACCAGTGATCCGAGGGGGACCCCTCTGGGATACACCATATATTTT	NA	TRBV24-1	TRBJ1-3	NA
CSVEDLKDQETQYF	TGCAGCGTTGAAGATCTAAAGGACCAAGAGACCCAGTACTTC	many	TRBV29-1	TRBJ2-5	NA
CATSGTGGTYGYTF	TGTGCCACCTCCGGGACAGGGGGCACGTATGGCTACACCTTC	NA	TRBV24-1	TRBJ1-2	TRBD1
CSASPLTRRASYEQYF	TGCAGTGCTAGCCCCTTGACACGCCGGGCCTCCTACGAGCAGTACTTC	NA	TRBV20-1	TRBJ2-7	NA
CSVGQDRTSLVGYTF	TGCAGCGTTGGGCAGGACAGGACATCCTTGGTGGGCTACACCTTC	many	TRBV29-1	TRBJ1-2	TRBD1
CASSLDGGPQYF	TGCGCCAGCAGCTTGGATGGAGGGCCCCAGTACTTC	NA	TRBV5-1	TRBJ2-5	NA
CASSEGWGPSYEQYF	TGTGCCAGCAGTGAAGGGTGGGGACCCTCCTACGAGCAGTACTTC	NA	TRBV7-9	TRBJ2-7	NA
CSVEYDSYEQYF	TGCAGCGTTGAATACGACTCCTACGAGCAGTACTTC	many	TRBV29-1	TRBJ2-7	NA
CASSLKIVSNTEAFF	TGTGCCAGCAGCTTAAAAATAGTCTCGAACACTGAAGCTTTCTTT	once	TRBV7-9	TRBJ1-1	NA
CASLGQGAETQYF	TGTGCCAGCTTAGGCCAGGGGGCAGAGACCCAGTACTTC	NA	TRBV2	TRBJ2-5	TRBD1
CASGGDSYEQYF	TGTGCCAGCGGGGGGGATTCCTACGAGCAGTACTTC	few	TRBV2	TRBJ2-7	TRBD2